This T cell receptor beta chain was observed in a study of response to subunit inactivated influenza vaccine. This clonotype was seen only a few times. In TCRdb, the RT-PCR reads were re-called with MiXCR into one record per CDR3 protein. The table lists about 520,000 distinct CDR3 sequences, 25% of them singletons. With 7 bases clipped from V and 5 bases from J, the junction kept 11 bases outside the gene matches. Germline assignment: CDR1 MNHNS and CDR2 SASEGT. The CDR3 covers 15 residues. The clonotype was recovered from a man aged 45 to 65 who received an inactivated influenza vaccine. The sequencing here drew on CD4+ T cells sorted from PBMCs, taken more than 4 days after vaccination. This rearrangement joins TRBV6-1 to TRBJ2-7; 10 nucleotides agree with TRBD1. CDR3 sequence (DNA): TGTGCCAGCAATGGCCGGGACAGGGGAGTCAACGAGCAGTACTTC. The encoded protein is CASNGRDRGVNEQYF.